A selection of T cell receptor beta chains follows, all from one sample in a study of persistence of HIV-infected CD4 T cells. No antigen has been assigned to these receptors. Here immunoSEQ multiplex PCR was the method, and the copy in TCRdb shows in-frame clones only, minus some. The sample carries about 28,000 clones, more than 75% recorded once. The specimen was CD4+ T cells sorted from PBMCs after roughly 18-hour stimulation, collected from a patient who received antiretroviral therapy. Receptors originate from an adult man with HIV who was CMV-seropositive. CDR3s include the opening cysteine and the closing phenylalanine or tryptophan. The D gene is left open where the match is weak. The size field is filled for only some rows; it gives once, few, many or a size class.

TGTGCCAGCAGCCAAGTAAATCCGAACACTGAAGCTTTCTTT	CASSQVNPNTEAFF	TRBJ1-1	TRBV3-1/TRBV3-2	.	.
TGTGCCAGCAGTTCTCCTTCGGGAGCAACTAATGAAAAACTGTTTTTT	CASSSPSGATNEKLFF	TRBJ1-4	TRBV28	.	.
TGTGCCAGCAGTGAATACAAGGGGATGAACTCACCCCTCCACTTT	CASSEYKGMNSPLHF	TRBJ1-6	TRBV6-1	.	.
TGCGCCAGCAGCCAAGATTTAAGCCAAAGGCCCTATGGCTACACCTTC	CASSQDLSQRPYGYTF	TRBJ1-2	TRBV4-1	.	.
TGCGCCAGCAGCTTAGGGAGCTCCTATAATTCACCCCTCCACTTT	CASSLGSSYNSPLHF	TRBJ1-6	TRBV5-1	.	.
TGTGCCAGCCGGACTAGCGGGAGCAATGAGCAGTTCTTC	CASRTSGSNEQFF	TRBJ2-1	TRBV19	TRBD2	.
TGCGCCAGCAGCGGTAACAGGGGTAGTATTTCCTACGAGCAGTACTTC	CASSGNRGSISYEQYF	TRBJ2-7	TRBV5-1	TRBD1	once
TGCGCCAGCAGATTTAGTACAAGCTCCTACGAGCAGTACTTC	CASRFSTSSYEQYF	TRBJ2-7	TRBV5-1	.	.
TGTGCCAGCAGCCCCGCTCCGCCAGGAGTTGGAGCTTTCTTT	CASSPAPPGVGAFF	TRBJ1-1	TRBV9	.	.
TGTGCCAGCAGTCGGAGGGGGACAGACTTTGGAGGCTCTGGGGCCAACGTCCTGACTTTC	CASSRRGTDFGGSGANVLTF	TRBJ2-6	TRBV6-6	.	.
TGTGCCAGCAGTTGGGGGACCTACAATGAGCAGTTCTTC	CASSWGTYNEQFF	TRBJ2-1	TRBV28	.	few
TGTGCCAGCAGTCCGACAGAGCTCGAAGCTTTCTTT	CASSPTELEAFF	TRBJ1-1	TRBV28	.	.
TGTGCCAGCAGCCAAGCGTCCGATCTCTACGAGCAGTACTTC	CASSQASDLYEQYF	TRBJ2-7	TRBV4-2	.	.
TGTGCCAGTAGTATATACGATACGCAGTATTTT	CASSIYDTQYF	TRBJ2-3	TRBV19	.	.
TGCAGCGTGGCCCGGGACAGTAATGAAAAACTGTTTTTT	CSVARDSNEKLFF	TRBJ1-4	TRBV29-1	TRBD1	.
TGCGCCAGCAGCTTGGGGGACAGGGGATGGGGCAATCAGCCCCAGCATTTT	CASSLGDRGWGNQPQHF	TRBJ1-5	TRBV5-1	TRBD1	.
TGTGCCAGCAGTCATAATGATCAACCAGAAGCTTTCTTT	CASSHNDQPEAFF	TRBJ1-1	TRBV6-6	.	.
TGTGCCAGTAGTACCAACCGACAGGGCTCTAAAGAGCAGTACTTC	CASSTNRQGSKEQYF	TRBJ2-7	TRBV19	TRBD1	.
TGTGCCAGCAGCCCCCACGTCCACACAGATACGCAGTATTTT	CASSPHVHTDTQYF	TRBJ2-3	TRBV7-3	.	.
TGTGCCAGTAGTCAGGGGTCGAATCAGCCCCAGCATTTT	CASSQGSNQPQHF	TRBJ1-5	TRBV19	.	.
TGTGCCAGTAGTATGAGGGGTCACTCCTACAATGAGCAGTTCTTC	CASSMRGHSYNEQFF	TRBJ2-1	TRBV19	.	.
TGTGCCAGCAGCTTAGAGGCCAGGGGGCAGGATGAGCAGTTCTTC	CASSLEARGQDEQFF	TRBJ2-1	TRBV11-3	TRBD1	few
TGTGCCAGCAGCCTCGGGGGGGCCCACTCTGGAAACACCATATATTTT	CASSLGGAHSGNTIYF	TRBJ1-3	TRBV3-1/TRBV3-2	.	few
TGCGCCAGCAGCCCAAATAACAGGGGGCGGAACACTGAAGCTTTCTTT	CASSPNNRGRNTEAFF	TRBJ1-1	TRBV5-1	TRBD1	.
TGTGCCAGTAGTATAGAGGGACAGTACTACTTATCTGGGGCCAACGTCCTGACTTTC	CASSIEGQYYLSGANVLTF	TRBJ2-6	TRBV19	TRBD1	.
TGTGCCAGTAGTATGGAGGGTTCACCCCTCCACTTT	CASSMEGSPLHF	TRBJ1-6	TRBV19	.	few
TGTGCCAGCAGCTTGGCCGGGACAGGGGGCTCTGGGGCCAACGTCCTGACTTTC	CASSLAGTGGSGANVLTF	TRBJ2-6	TRBV5-5	TRBD1	.
TGTGCCAGCAGCTCCCTAACGGGAGGGAACATTCAGTACTTC	CASSSLTGGNIQYF	TRBJ2-4	TRBV7-2	TRBD2	.
TGCAGCATCCGGACAGGCCGACGGGAAAAACTGTTTTTT	CSIRTGRREKLFF	TRBJ1-4	TRBV29-1	TRBD1	.
TGTGCCAGCAGACGGGACAGAAATAATCAGCCCCAGCATTTT	CASRRDRNNQPQHF	TRBJ1-5	TRBV2	TRBD1	.
TGTGCCAGCATACGATGGACAGAAATCTACGAGCAGTACTTC	CASIRWTEIYEQYF	TRBJ2-7	TRBV9	.	.
TGTGCCACCAGTGATTGGGAGACAGGGGTTGGCGGCACCGGGGAGCTGTTTTTT	CATSDWETGVGGTGELFF	TRBJ2-2	TRBV24-1	TRBD1	.
TGTGCCAGCAGTTACTCGATGGGACAGTCCTCTGGAAACACCATATATTTT	CASSYSMGQSSGNTIYF	TRBJ1-3	TRBV6-2/TRBV6-3	TRBD1	.
TGTGCCAGCAGCTTACAGCGGGGGCACTCCTACAATGAGCAGTTCTTC	CASSLQRGHSYNEQFF	TRBJ2-1	TRBV7-8	TRBD2	.
TGCGCCAGCAGCCCGGAGACAGGGGGCTGGCGTAGTGACGAGCAGTACTTC	CASSPETGGWRSDEQYF	TRBJ2-7	TRBV5-1	TRBD1	.